Following are 30 T cell receptor beta chains from one sample sequenced in a study of blood T cell repertoires in COVID-19. TCRdb's copy holds only in-frame clones and misses some; the assay was immunoSEQ multiplex PCR. The sample records 50,000 to 75,000 clones, roughly 80% being singletons. Sequenced: peripheral blood. The receptors were gathered from a woman older than 75 with active or convalescent COVID-19.

This clone was detected a few times. V is TRBV7-2 and J is TRBJ2-7, with 13 bases lining up with TRBD2. The CDR3 is 17 amino acids. Germline-derived CDR1 and CDR2 are SGHTA and FQGNSA. J gave up 6 bases and V 3 bases, and 11 bases lay outside the gene matches. This chain's CDR3 is CASSFRTRGLAGVEQYF. The CDR3 DNA sequence: TGTGCCAGCAGCTTTAGGACTCGAGGACTAGCGGGGGTCGAGCAGTACTTC. The full variable domain, its missing parts supplied by reference TRBV7-2 and TRBJ2-7, is GAGVSQSPSNKVTEKGKDVELRCDPISGHTALYWYRQSLGQGLEFLIYFQGNSAPDKSGLPSDRFSAERTGGSVSTLTIQRTQQEDSAVYLCASSFRTRGLAGVEQYFGPGTRLTVT.

The chain uses TRBV19 and TRBJ1-3, with D possibly matching TRBD1 (5 bases). Trimming removed 9 bases at V and 0 bases at J, with 9 bases between. CDR3 size: 13 residues. Germline CDR1 and CDR2: LNHDA and SQIVND (reference sequence). CDR3 coding DNA: TGTGCCAGCTCTAGGGGCTCTGGAAACACCATATATTTT. Translated: CASSRGSGNTIYF.

The chain couples TRBV7-9 to TRBJ2-5, with TRBD1 matching over 11 bases. Germline V lookup: CDR1 SEHNR, CDR2 FQNEAQ (reference sequence). The trim removed 5 bases at V and 2 bases at J, leaving 4 bases unmatched. This CDR3 is built from 15 residues. The CDR3 loop reads CASSVGTGGQETQYF. CDR3 nucleotides: TGTGCCAGCAGCGTCGGGACAGGGGGACAAGAGACCCAGTACTTC. Full variable domain (rest looked up from reference TRBV7-9 and TRBJ2-5): DTGVSQNPRHKITKRGQNVTFRCDPISEHNRLYWYRQTLGQGPEFLTYFQNEAQLEKSRLLSDRFSAERPKGSFSTLEIQRTEQGDSAMYLCASSVGTGGQETQYFGPGTRLLVL.

The chain employs TRBV5-5 and TRBJ2-7; 11 nucleotides match TRBD2. Germline assignment: CDR1 SGHKS and CDR2 YYEKEE (reference sequence). Unmatched junction bases numbered 6, after V lost 1 base and J lost 6 bases. The CDR3 has 15 residues. The chain's CDR3 is CASSLIIAGGPEQYF. The CDR3 coding sequence is TGTGCCAGCAGCTTGATAATAGCGGGGGGGCCCGAGCAGTACTTC.

The chain is built from TRBV9 and TRBJ1-2, with D possibly being TRBD1 (6 bases). Looked up from germline, CDR1 is SGDLS and CDR2 is YYNGEE. V was shortened by 0 bases and J by 4 bases, with 13 bases between the two germline ends. The CDR3 contains 15 residues. CDR3 nucleotide sequence: TGTGCCAGCAGCGTAGAGCCGACAGGAAGCTATGGCTACACCTTC. Residues: CASSVEPTGSYGYTF.

This clone was observed a few times. The genes are TRBV9 and TRBJ1-4; possible D gene TRBD1, 5 bases. The CDR3 has 13 residues. Trimming left V 0 bases short and J 8 bases short, with 8 bases between. Germline V gene data show CDR1 as SGDLS and CDR2 as YYNGEE. CDR3 loop: CASSVEAGEKLFF. CDR3 nucleotide sequence: TGTGCCAGCAGCGTAGAGGCAGGGGAAAAACTGTTTTTT.

The rearrangement links TRBV7-3 to TRBJ2-7, with 8 bases fitting TRBD1. There are 13 residues in the CDR3. Trimming cost V 8 bases and J 3 bases; bases outside gene matches: 6. Germline CDR1 is SGHTA and CDR2 is FQGTGA. CDR3 region: CASGAGTGYEQYF. The DNA for the CDR3 is TGTGCCAGCGGAGCCGGGACAGGCTACGAGCAGTACTTC.

V gene TRBV6-5 combines with J gene TRBJ1-6, with 8 bases that match TRBD1. Germline trimming cut 8 bases from V and 5 bases from J; bases unmatched to any gene: 8. CDR3 length equals 15 residues. In germline, CDR1 is MNHEY, CDR2 SVGAGI. The CDR3 nucleotides are TGTGCCAGCGGGAGACAGGGGCTCGATAATTCACCCCTCCACTTT. Protein product: CASGRQGLDNSPLHF.

The rearrangement joins TRBV19 to TRBJ2-1; D is unclear. Deletions cut 2 bases from V and 8 bases from J, with 10 bases between. There are 13 residues in the CDR3. Germline CDR1 is LNHDA and CDR2 is SQIVND (reference sequence). The CDR3 sequence: CASSIPPGDEQFF. Here the CDR3 DNA reads TGTGCCAGTAGTATACCCCCAGGCGATGAGCAGTTCTTC.

The chain uses TRBV6-4 and TRBJ2-3; 7 nucleotides line up with TRBD1. The CDR3 contains 15 residues. Germline trimming cut 6 bases from V and 4 bases from J; bases unmatched to any gene: 10. Per the germline V gene, CDR1 is MRHNA and CDR2 is SNTAGT. CDR3 bases: TGTGCCAGCAGCGCGACAGGGATAAGGGCAGATACGCAGTATTTT. This codes for CASSATGIRADTQYF.

The chain combines TRBV3-1 (or the pseudogene TRBV3-2) with TRBJ2-5; TRBD2 agrees at 11 bases. Per the germline V gene, CDR1 is LGHDT and CDR2 is YNNKEL (reference sequence). This CDR3 region has 18 residues. V trimming: 1 base; J trimming: 2 bases; junction bases outside the gene matches: 9. CDR3 DNA sequence: TGTGCCAGCAGCCAAGTACTTTCTAGCGGGGGGTCACAAGAGACCCAGTACTTC. Encoded protein: CASSQVLSSGGSQETQYF.

This CDR3 is CATTTGGGTEAFF. CDR3 sequence (DNA): TGTGCCACAACCACAGGGGGTGGCACTGAAGCTTTCTTT. The chain recombines TRBV6-5 with TRBJ1-1, with 8 bases identical to TRBD1. V lost 10 bases, J lost 4 bases, and 8 bases stayed unmatched. Germline CDR1 is MNHEY and CDR2 is SVGAGI. The CDR3 contains 13 residues.

V and J are TRBV5-1 and TRBJ1-2, with D possibly being TRBD1 (6 bases). The CDR3 runs to 12 residues. Trimming shortened V by 4 bases and J by 8 bases, and 12 bases separated the two germline ends. Per germline, CDR1 SGHRS and CDR2 YFSETQ. The CDR3 sequence is CASSLPGDGYTF. DNA of the CDR3: TGCGCCAGCAGCCTCCCAGGGGACGGCTACACCTTC. The variable domain in full, with the rest retrieved from reference TRBV5-1 and TRBJ1-2, is KAGVTQTPRYLIKTRGQQVTLSCSPISGHRSVSWYQQTPGQGLQFLFEYFSETQRNKGNFPGRFSGRQFSNSRSEMNVSTLELGDSALYLCASSLPGDGYTFGSGTRLTVV.

The gene calls are TRBV11-3 and TRBJ2-7, with 7 bases lining up with TRBD1. Trimming took 0 bases from V and 11 from J; bases not matched to a gene: 4. This CDR3 has 12 amino acids. Germline CDR1 and CDR2: SGHNT and YENEEA. In DNA form, the CDR3 reads TGTGCCAGCAGCTTAGAAACAGGGGATGAGTACTTC. Translating it yields CASSLETGDEYF.

The chain couples TRBV5-1 to TRBJ2-3, with TRBD2 as a possible D gene (6 bases). CDR1 SGHRS and CDR2 YFSETQ come from the germline V gene. This CDR3 has 14 residues. Trimming pared 0 bases from V and 5 bases from J, leaving 10 bases between. The CDR3 protein is CASSLVGRGDTQYF. DNA of the CDR3: TGCGCCAGCAGCTTGGTGGGGCGGGGAGATACGCAGTATTTT.

The gene calls are TRBV9 and TRBJ2-5; D gene unclear. V shed 0 bases and J shed 4 bases, with 16 bases lying between them. Germline loops: CDR1 SGDLS, CDR2 YYNGEE. The CDR3 length is 16 residues. CDR3 loop: CASSVEAQFRSETQYF. Here the CDR3 DNA reads TGTGCCAGCAGCGTAGAAGCGCAATTCCGATCAGAGACCCAGTACTTC.

The chain has TRBV15 and TRBJ2-7, with a weak D call TRBD1 (6 bases). V lost 5 bases to trimming and J lost 2 bases, with 16 bases between them. CDR1 and CDR2 (germline): LNHNV, YYDKDF (reference sequence). CDR3 length: 15 residues. CDR3 in DNA: TGTGCCACCAGCCCTATGACAGGTCCACCCTACGAGCAGTACTTC. Its translation: CATSPMTGPPYEQYF. Using reference TRBV15 and TRBJ2-7 for the parts outside the CDR3, the full variable domain is DAMVIQNPRYQVTQFGKPVTLSCSQTLNHNVMYWYQQKSSQAPKLLFHYYDKDFNNEADTPDNFQSRRPNTSFCFLDIRSPGLGDTAMYLCATSPMTGPPYEQYFGPGTRLTVT.

This clone has just a few counts. The chain joins TRBV11-3 to TRBJ2-1; TRBD2 aligns across 7 bases. The germline CDR1 and CDR2 sequences are SGHNT and YENEEA. The CDR3 has 13 amino acids. J lost 9 bases, V lost 0 bases, and 2 bases had no gene match. The CDR3 DNA reads as TGTGCCAGCAGCTTAGATGTAGCGGGTGAGCAGTTCTTC. It encodes CASSLDVAGEQFF. Full variable domain (missing parts from reference TRBV11-3 and TRBJ2-1): EAGVVQSPRYKIIEKKQPVAFWCNPISGHNTLYWYLQNLGQGPELLIRYENEEAVDDSQLPKDRFSAERLKGVDSTLKIQPAELGDSAVYLCASSLDVAGEQFFGPGTRLTVL.

The genes are TRBV4-1 and TRBJ2-1; no clear D. Trimming stripped 4 bases from V and 5 bases from J, with 9 bases between. The germline CDR1 and CDR2 sequences are MGHRA and YSYEKL. The CDR3 length is 13 residues. CDR3 bases: TGCGCCAGCAGCCCGAGGTCAGACAATGAGCAGTTCTTC. Protein sequence: CASSPRSDNEQFF.

The rearrangement links TRBV6-1 to TRBJ1-4, with D perhaps matching TRBD1 (5 bases). CDR1 is MNHNS, CDR2 SASEGT, per germline. The CDR3 contains 14 residues. V was trimmed by 2 bases and J by 8 bases, leaving 12 bases between them. The CDR3 protein is CASSEWGELEKLFF. CDR3 in DNA: TGTGCCAGCAGTGAATGGGGGGAACTCGAAAAACTGTTTTTT.

The chain has TRBV18 and TRBJ1-2; no clear D. Germline loops: CDR1 KGHSH, CDR2 LQKENI. Trimming took off 3 bases at V and 11 bases at J, with 16 bases between the two ends. The CDR3 runs to 13 residues. The CDR3 DNA reads TGTGCCAGCTCACCGGACGGGAGGCAGACATACACCTTC. Amino acids: CASSPDGRQTYTF.

The chain links TRBV2 to TRBJ1-6; the D gene is possibly TRBD1 (6 bases). The V end was cut by 7 bases, the J end by 5 bases, with 12 bases between. Germline CDR1 and CDR2: SNHLY and FYNNEI. This CDR3 is 14 amino acids long. The CDR3 reads CASNNRANNSPLHF. CDR3 DNA: TGTGCCAGCAACAACAGGGCAAATAATTCACCCCTCCACTTT. Full variable domain (rest looked up from reference TRBV2 and TRBJ1-6): EPEVTQTPSHQVTQMGQEVILRCVPISNHLYFYWYRQILGQKVEFLVSFYNNEISEKSEIFDDQFSVERPDGSNFTLKIRSTKLEDSAMYFCASNNRANNSPLHFGNGTRLTVT.

This sequence joins TRBV3-1 (or the pseudogene TRBV3-2) and TRBJ1-1; a weak D match, TRBD1 (6 bases). There are 20 residues in the CDR3. The V and J ends lost 2 bases and 4 bases respectively, with 29 bases between them. CDR1 LGHDT and CDR2 YNNKEL come from the germline V gene (reference sequence). The CDR3 coding sequence is TGTGCCAGCAGCCAATTTAGAGTCTTGGGAGGGGTAAAAGGGGGCACTGAAGCTTTCTTT. Protein sequence: CASSQFRVLGGVKGGTEAFF.

The chain couples TRBV11-2 to TRBJ1-5, with D maybe TRBD1 (5 bases). The CDR3 extends over 13 amino acids. Trimming took 1 base from V and 4 from J, leaving 5 bases between them. Germline CDR1 SGHAT, CDR2 FQNNGV. The CDR3 DNA is TGTGCCAGCAGCTTAGCAGGGAATCAGCCCCAGCATTTT. This translates into CASSLAGNQPQHF.

The gene calls are TRBV19 and TRBJ1-1; TRBD1 is a possible D gene (5 bases). CDR3 length equals 13 residues. The germline CDR1 and CDR2 sequences are LNHDA and SQIVND (reference sequence). The germline V and J ends were trimmed by 3 bases and 5 bases, with 10 bases remaining between them. The CDR3 DNA sequence: TGTGCCAGTAGTATGCAGGGTGGGACTGAAGCTTTCTTT. This translates into CASSMQGGTEAFF.

The table lists this clone with a count of one. This rearrangement joins TRBV5-4 to TRBJ1-1, with 7 positions matching TRBD1. Trimming removed 1 base from V and 6 bases from J; junction bases left unmatched: 9. Germline lookup yields CDR1 SGHNT and CDR2 YYREEE (reference sequence). CDR3 length: 15 residues. The CDR3 DNA sequence: TGTGCCAGCAGCTTGATGACAGGGAAGAGCGCTGAAGCTTTCTTT. Its translation is CASSLMTGKSAEAFF. Drawing the rest from reference TRBV5-4 and TRBJ1-1, the complete variable domain is ETGVTQSPTHLIKTRGQQVTLRCSSQSGHNTVSWYQQALGQGPQFIFQYYREEENGRGNFPPRFSGLQFPNYSSELNVNALELDDSALYLCASSLMTGKSAEAFFGQGTRLTVV.

The V and J genes are TRBV25-1 and TRBJ2-3; 12 nucleotides agree with TRBD1. Germline CDR1 MGHDK, CDR2 SYGVNS. This CDR3 has 15 residues. With 4 bases clipped from V and 7 bases from J, the junction kept 6 bases outside the gene matches. The CDR3 here is CASSGGQGARNTQYF. CDR3 DNA sequence: TGTGCCAGCAGTGGGGGACAGGGGGCGAGGAATACGCAGTATTTT.

The chain employs TRBV7-3 and TRBJ2-1; 9 bases match TRBD2. Germline V gives CDR1 SGHTA, CDR2 FQGTGA. V lost 4 bases and J lost 6; bases outside the gene matches: 7. This CDR3 is built from 15 residues. The CDR3 coding sequence is TGTGCCAGCAGCTCCTCCGGGACTAGCTTCAATGAGCAGTTCTTC. This translates into CASSSSGTSFNEQFF.

V gene TRBV2 combines with J gene TRBJ1-5; D not resolved. V was pared by 2 bases and J by 5 bases, with 10 bases between. Germline CDR1 is SNHLY and CDR2 is FYNNEI. The CDR3 runs to 14 residues. DNA of the CDR3: TGTGCCAGCAGTGAATGGTCGGGTTATCAGCCCCAGCATTTT. It yields the protein CASSEWSGYQPQHF.

The J gene is TRBJ2-1, the V gene TRBV7-3, with 12 bases that match TRBD1. Germline V gene sequence: CDR1 SGHTA, CDR2 FQGTGA. CDR3 length: 15 residues. With 5 bases clipped from V and 6 bases from J, the junction kept 5 bases outside the gene matches. The CDR3 protein is CASSPGQGAFNEQFF. The CDR3 DNA follows: TGTGCCAGCAGCCCGGGACAGGGGGCTTTCAATGAGCAGTTCTTC. Variable domain in full (rest from reference TRBV7-3 and TRBJ2-1): GAGVSQTPSNKVTEKGKYVELRCDPISGHTALYWYRQSLGQGPEFLIYFQGTGAADDSGLPNDRFFAVRPEGSVSTLKIQRTERGDSAVYLCASSPGQGAFNEQFFGPGTRLTVL.